The sequence of this T cell receptor beta chain was determined in a study of early T cells in non-severe SARS-CoV-2 infection. There are a few counts of this clonotype. V lost 2 bases and J 6 bases, leaving 17 bases between the germline ends. This CDR3 has 14 amino acids. The V gene's germline CDR1 is DFQATT and CDR2 SNEGSKA (reference sequence). Individual cDNA molecules were tagged with unique molecular identifiers. MiXCR was run by TCRdb on the 5' RACE reads, yielding one entry per CDR3 protein. Seen here are about 77,000 distinct CDR3 sequences, approximately 9.1% observed once, and the top ten hold nearly 5%.

This receptor was taken from an adult who was a healthcare worker with PCR-confirmed SARS-CoV-2 infection or an uninfected control (not recorded which). Input material: whole blood. The chain employs TRBV20-1 and TRBJ2-7; the D gene is possibly TRBD1 (6 bases). The CDR3 loop is CSARRTDFTFEQYF. CDR3 nucleotide sequence: TGCAGTGCTAGAAGGACAGATTTTACGTTCGAGCAGTACTTC.